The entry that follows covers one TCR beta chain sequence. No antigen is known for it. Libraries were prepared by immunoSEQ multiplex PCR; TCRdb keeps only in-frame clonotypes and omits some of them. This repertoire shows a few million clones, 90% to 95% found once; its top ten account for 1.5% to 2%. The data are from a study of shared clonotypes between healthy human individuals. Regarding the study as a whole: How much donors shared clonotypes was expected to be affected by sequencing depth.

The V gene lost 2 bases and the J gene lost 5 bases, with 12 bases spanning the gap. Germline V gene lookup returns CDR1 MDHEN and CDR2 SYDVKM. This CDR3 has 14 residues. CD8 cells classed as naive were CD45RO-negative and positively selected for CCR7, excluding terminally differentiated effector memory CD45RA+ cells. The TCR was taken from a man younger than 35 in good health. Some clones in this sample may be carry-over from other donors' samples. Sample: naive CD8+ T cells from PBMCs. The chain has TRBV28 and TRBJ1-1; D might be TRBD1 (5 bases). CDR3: CASSLRRGGTEAFF. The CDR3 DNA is TGTGCCAGCAGTTTAAGAAGGGGCGGGACTGAAGCTTTCTTT.